This TCR beta chain was sequenced in a study of post-analysis software for immune sequencing data. About the research overall: The disease courses covered relapsing-remitting, secondary progressive and progressive-relapsing multiple sclerosis. General study points: For normalized Chao1 diversity, multiple sclerosis patients scored significantly lower than controls did.

With regard to this clonotype: What it binds is unknown.

Included in the TCR beta cDNA libraries were unique molecular identifiers. Researchers reported some 500,000 cDNA molecules coming from around 1 to 9.1 million T cells. TCRdb passed the PCR reads through MiXCR, listing each CDR3 protein once. The sample has about 760,000 distinct CDR3 sequences, roughly 30% seen once. The receptor was derived from a girl between 5 and 17 years old with multiple sclerosis. Sequenced sample: blood.

In DNA form, the CDR3 reads TGCAGCGTTGATGACGACAGGGCGGCGAACACTGAAGCTTTCTTT. It is translated as CSVDDDRAANTEAFF. The rearrangement uses TRBV29-1 and TRBJ1-1; 7 bases fit TRBD1. From germline, CDR1 is SQVTM and CDR2 ANQGSEA. V gave up 3 bases and J gave up 1 base; unmatched junction bases: 8. CDR3 length: 15 amino acids.